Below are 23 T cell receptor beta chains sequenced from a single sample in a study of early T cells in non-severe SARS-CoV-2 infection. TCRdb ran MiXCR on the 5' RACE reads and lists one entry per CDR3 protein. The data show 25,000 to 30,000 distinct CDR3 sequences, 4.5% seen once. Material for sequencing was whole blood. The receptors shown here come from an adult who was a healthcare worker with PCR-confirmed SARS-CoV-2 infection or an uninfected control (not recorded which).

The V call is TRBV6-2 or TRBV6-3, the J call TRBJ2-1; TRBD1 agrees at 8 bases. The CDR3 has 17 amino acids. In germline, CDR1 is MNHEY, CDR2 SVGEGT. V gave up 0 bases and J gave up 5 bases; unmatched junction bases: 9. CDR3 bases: TGTGCCAGCAGTTACTCGATCGGCCAGGGGGCCCACAATGAGCAGTTCTTC. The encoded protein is CASSYSIGQGAHNEQFF.

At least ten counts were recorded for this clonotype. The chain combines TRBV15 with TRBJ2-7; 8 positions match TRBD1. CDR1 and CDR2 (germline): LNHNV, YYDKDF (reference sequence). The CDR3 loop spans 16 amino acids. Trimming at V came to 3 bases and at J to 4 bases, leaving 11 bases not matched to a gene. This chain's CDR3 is CATSRARGTGTYEQYF. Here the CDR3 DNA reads TGTGCCACCAGCAGGGCTAGGGGGACAGGCACATACGAGCAGTACTTC.

The CDR3 bases are TGTGCCAGCAGCCCCTGGACTGGGCCTCGGGATACGCAGTATTTT. This sequence encodes CASSPWTGPRDTQYF. V usage is TRBV13 and J usage is TRBJ2-3, with D perhaps TRBD2 (5 bases). The CDR3 is 15 amino acids. V was pared by 5 bases and J by 6 bases, with 18 bases between. Germline V gene sequence: CDR1 PRHDT, CDR2 FYEKMQ (reference sequence). Filled out from reference TRBV13 and TRBJ2-3, the complete variable domain reads AAGVIQSPRHLIKEKRETATLKCYPIPRHDTVYWYQQGPGQDPQFLISFYEKMQSDKGSIPDRFSAQQFSDYHSELNMSSLELGDSALYFCASSPWTGPRDTQYFGPGTRLTVL.

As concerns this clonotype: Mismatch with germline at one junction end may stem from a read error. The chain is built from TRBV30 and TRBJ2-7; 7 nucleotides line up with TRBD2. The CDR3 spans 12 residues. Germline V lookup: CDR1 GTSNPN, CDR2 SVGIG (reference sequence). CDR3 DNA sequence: TGTGCCTGGAGTAGCGGGGCCTACGAGCAGCACTTC. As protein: CAWSSGAYEQHF.

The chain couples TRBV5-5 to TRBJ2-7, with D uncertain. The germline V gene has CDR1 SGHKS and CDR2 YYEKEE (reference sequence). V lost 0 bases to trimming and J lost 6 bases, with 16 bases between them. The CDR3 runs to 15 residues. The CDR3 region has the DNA TGTGCCAGCAGCTTGGTAGGTGGTACTCGGCGCGAGCAGTACTTC. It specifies CASSLVGGTRREQYF.

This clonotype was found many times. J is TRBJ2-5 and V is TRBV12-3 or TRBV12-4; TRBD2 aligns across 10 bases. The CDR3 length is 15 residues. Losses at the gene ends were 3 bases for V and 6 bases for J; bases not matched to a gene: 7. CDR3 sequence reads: CASSFSGGASKTQYF. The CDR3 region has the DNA TGTGCCAGCAGTTTCAGCGGGGGGGCCTCGAAGACCCAGTACTTC.

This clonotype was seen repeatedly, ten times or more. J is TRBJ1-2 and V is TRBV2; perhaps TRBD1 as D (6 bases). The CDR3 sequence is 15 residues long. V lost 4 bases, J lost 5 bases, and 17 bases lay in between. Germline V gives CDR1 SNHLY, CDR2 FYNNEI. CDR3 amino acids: CASSGFTRGKYGYTF. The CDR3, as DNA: TGTGCCAGCAGTGGATTCACAAGGGGGAAGTATGGCTACACCTTC. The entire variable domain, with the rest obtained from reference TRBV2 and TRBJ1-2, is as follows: EPEVTQTPSHQVTQMGQEVILRCVPISNHLYFYWYRQILGQKVEFLVSFYNNEISEKSEIFDDQFSVERPDGSNFTLKIRSTKLEDSAMYFCASSGFTRGKYGYTFGSGTRLTVV.

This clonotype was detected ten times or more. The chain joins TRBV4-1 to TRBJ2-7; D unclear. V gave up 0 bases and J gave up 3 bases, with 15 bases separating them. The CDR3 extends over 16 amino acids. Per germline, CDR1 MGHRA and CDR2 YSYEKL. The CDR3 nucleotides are TGCGCCAGCAGCCAAGATCTGGCAGGACGCCACTACGAGCAGTACTTC. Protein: CASSQDLAGRHYEQYF.

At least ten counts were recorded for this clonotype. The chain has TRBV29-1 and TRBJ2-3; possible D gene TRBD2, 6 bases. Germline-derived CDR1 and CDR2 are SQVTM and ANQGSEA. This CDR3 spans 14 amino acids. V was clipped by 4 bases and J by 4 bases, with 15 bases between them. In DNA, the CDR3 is TGCAGCGTTGCTATCGGGGGAGCAGCAGATACGCAGTATTTT. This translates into CSVAIGGAADTQYF.

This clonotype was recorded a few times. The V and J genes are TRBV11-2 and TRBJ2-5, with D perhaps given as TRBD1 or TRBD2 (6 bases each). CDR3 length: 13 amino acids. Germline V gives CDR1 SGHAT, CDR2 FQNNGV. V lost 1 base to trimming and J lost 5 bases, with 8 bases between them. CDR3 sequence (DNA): TGTGCCAGCAGCTTAGCGGGGGCGGAGACCCAGTACTTC. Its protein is CASSLAGAETQYF.

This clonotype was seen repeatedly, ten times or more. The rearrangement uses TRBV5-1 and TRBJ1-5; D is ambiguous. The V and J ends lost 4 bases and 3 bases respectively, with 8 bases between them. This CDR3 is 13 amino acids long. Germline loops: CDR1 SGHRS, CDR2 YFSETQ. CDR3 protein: CASSPEPNQPQHF. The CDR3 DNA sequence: TGCGCCAGCAGCCCGGAGCCCAATCAGCCCCAGCATTTT.

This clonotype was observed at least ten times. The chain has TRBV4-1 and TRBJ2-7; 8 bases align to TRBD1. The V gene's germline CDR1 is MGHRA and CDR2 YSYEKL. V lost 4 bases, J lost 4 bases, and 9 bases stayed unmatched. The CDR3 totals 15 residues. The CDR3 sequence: CASSPGTGWSYEQYF. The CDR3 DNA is TGCGCCAGCAGCCCAGGGACAGGATGGTCTTACGAGCAGTACTTC.

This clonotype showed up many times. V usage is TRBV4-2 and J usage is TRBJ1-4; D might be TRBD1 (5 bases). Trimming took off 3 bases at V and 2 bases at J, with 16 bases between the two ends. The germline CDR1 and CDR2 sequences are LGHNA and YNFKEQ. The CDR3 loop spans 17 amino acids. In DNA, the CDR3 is TGTGCCAGCAGCCACCTCGTGGAGGGGAGCACTAATGAAAAACTGTTTTTT. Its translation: CASSHLVEGSTNEKLFF.

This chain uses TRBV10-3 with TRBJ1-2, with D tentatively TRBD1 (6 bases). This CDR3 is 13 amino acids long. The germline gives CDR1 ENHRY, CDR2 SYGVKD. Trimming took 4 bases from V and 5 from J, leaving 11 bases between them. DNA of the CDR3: TGTGCCATCAGTGCGGGACACCTATATGGCTACACCTTC. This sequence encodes CAISAGHLYGYTF.

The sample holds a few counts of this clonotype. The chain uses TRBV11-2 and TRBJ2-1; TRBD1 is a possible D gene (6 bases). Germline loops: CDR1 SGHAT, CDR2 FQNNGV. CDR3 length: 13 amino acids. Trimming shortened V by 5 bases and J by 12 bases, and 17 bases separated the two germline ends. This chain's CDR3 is CASSLDTGRVQFF. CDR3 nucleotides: TGTGCCAGCAGCCTCGATACAGGGCGCGTGCAGTTCTTC.

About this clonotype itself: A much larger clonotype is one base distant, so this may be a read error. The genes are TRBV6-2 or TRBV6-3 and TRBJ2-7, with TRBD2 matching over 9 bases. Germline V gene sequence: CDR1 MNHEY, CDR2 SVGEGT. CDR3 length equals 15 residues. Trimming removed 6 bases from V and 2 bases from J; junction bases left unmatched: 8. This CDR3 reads CASRSGLARPYEQYF. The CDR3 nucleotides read TGTGCCAGCAGATCCGGACTAGCGAGGCCCTACGAGCAGTACTTC.

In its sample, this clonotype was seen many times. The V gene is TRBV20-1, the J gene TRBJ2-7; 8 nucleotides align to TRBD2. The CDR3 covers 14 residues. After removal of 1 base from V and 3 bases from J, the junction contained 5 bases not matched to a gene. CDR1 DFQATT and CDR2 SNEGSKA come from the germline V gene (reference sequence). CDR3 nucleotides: TGCAGTGCTAGAGGGCTAGCGGGTATCTACGAGCAGTACTTC. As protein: CSARGLAGIYEQYF.

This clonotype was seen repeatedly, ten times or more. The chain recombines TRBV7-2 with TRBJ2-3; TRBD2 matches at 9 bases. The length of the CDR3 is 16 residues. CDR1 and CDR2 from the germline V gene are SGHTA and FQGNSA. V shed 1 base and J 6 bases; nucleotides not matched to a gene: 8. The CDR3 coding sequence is TGTGCCAGCAGCTTAGTAGGCGGGAGGGCCCCGGATACGCAGTATTTT. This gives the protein CASSLVGGRAPDTQYF.

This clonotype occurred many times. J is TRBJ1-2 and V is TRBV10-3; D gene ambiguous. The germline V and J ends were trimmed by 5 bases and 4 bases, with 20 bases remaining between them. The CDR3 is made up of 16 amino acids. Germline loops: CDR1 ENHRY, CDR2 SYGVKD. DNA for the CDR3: TGTGCCATCAGTCACTCCACAAACCCCTTGGGCTATGGCTACACCTTC. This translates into CAISHSTNPLGYGYTF.

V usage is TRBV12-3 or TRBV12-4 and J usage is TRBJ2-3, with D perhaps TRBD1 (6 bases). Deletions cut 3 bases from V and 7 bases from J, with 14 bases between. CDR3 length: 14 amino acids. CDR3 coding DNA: TGTGCCAGCAGTTTTCAGGGGCTCGCAAATACGCAGTATTTT. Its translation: CASSFQGLANTQYF.

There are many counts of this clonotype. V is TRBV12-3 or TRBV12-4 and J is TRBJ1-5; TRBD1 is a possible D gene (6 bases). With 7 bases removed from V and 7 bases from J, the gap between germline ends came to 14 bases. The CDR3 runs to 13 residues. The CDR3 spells CASTLRGGQPQHF. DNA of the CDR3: TGTGCCAGCACCCTGAGAGGGGGACAGCCCCAGCATTTT.

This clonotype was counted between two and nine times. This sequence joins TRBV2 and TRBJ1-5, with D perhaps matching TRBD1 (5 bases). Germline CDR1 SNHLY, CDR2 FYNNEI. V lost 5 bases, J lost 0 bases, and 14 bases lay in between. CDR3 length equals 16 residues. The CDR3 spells CASSRQPATSNQPQHF. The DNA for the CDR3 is TGTGCCAGCAGTCGACAGCCAGCCACTAGCAATCAGCCCCAGCATTTT.

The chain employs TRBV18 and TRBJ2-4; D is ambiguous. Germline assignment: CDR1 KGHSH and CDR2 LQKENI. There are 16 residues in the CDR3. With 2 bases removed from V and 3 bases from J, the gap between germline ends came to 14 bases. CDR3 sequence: CASSPESIRFKNIQYF. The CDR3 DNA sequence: TGTGCCAGCTCACCAGAGAGTATTAGATTCAAAAACATTCAGTACTTC.